The 11 T cell receptor beta chains reported below all come from one sample, sequenced in a study of T-cell memory formation after mild COVID-19 (dated by TCRdb to the early 2020s). Libraries were built with 5' RACE. Sequencing was performed on an Illumina NovaSeq 6000. TCRdb reprocessed the public reads (quality trimming at Q25 with fastp, clone calling with MiXCR) and kept in-frame beta chains. Entries that share a CDR3 protein sequence are merged under the most common genes and DNA. The sample includes around 340,000 distinct CDR3 sequences, with approximately 15% observed a single time. The ten most abundant clones make up about 20% of the sample. Sequencing was performed on PBMCs or a T cell subset sorted from them (not recorded which). The receptor source for this set is a man between 18 and 29 years old who had mild COVID-19 (a few samples of this study predate the infection). The sample titles of this study are shuffled in the database, so cell type and time point are left out; the donor was told from shared clones.

Concerning this clonotype itself: With a much larger clone just one base away, this may be a read error. This chain links TRBV5-1 with TRBJ1-2; D ambiguous. This CDR3 region has 12 residues. CDR1 and CDR2 (germline): SGHRS, YFSETQ. The CDR3 region has the DNA TGCGCCAGCGGCTTCGACGGGAGCGGCTACACCTTC. Amino acid sequence: CASGFDGSGYTF.

The chain employs TRBV18 and TRBJ2-5, with a tentative D call TRBD2 (6 bases). Germline lookup yields CDR1 KGHSH and CDR2 LQKENI. V was clipped by 2 bases and J by 5 bases, with 12 bases between them. This CDR3 contains 14 residues. This CDR3 reads CASSPAAGLETQYF. For the CDR3, the DNA is TGTGCCAGCTCACCAGCCGCGGGGTTGGAGACCCAGTACTTC.

V gene TRBV12-3 or TRBV12-4 combines with J gene TRBJ1-6; 9 nucleotides line up with TRBD1. CDR3 length: 16 amino acids. Trimming at V came to 4 bases and at J to 7 bases, leaving 8 bases not matched to a gene. CDR3 coding DNA: TGTGCCAGCAGTTCCGCACCGGGACAGGGAAATTCACCCCTCCACTTT. It encodes CASSSAPGQGNSPLHF.

This clonotype was detected a few times. The rearrangement joins TRBV7-3 to TRBJ2-2, with 7 bases fitting TRBD1. CDR3 length equals 16 residues. The trim removed 5 bases at V and 7 bases at J, leaving 13 bases unmatched. The germline gives CDR1 SGHTA, CDR2 FQGTGA. CDR3 sequence (DNA): TGTGCCAGCAGCGGGGTTCTCACAGGGGACAGCGGGGAGCTGTTTTTT. Protein sequence: CASSGVLTGDSGELFF. The entire variable domain, with the rest obtained from reference TRBV7-3 and TRBJ2-2, is as follows: GAGVSQTPSNKVTEKGKYVELRCDPISGHTALYWYRQSLGQGPEFLIYFQGTGAADDSGLPNDRFFAVRPEGSVSTLKIQRTERGDSAVYLCASSGVLTGDSGELFFGEGSRLTVL.

The chain uses TRBV20-1 and TRBJ2-5; D perhaps matches TRBD1 (5 bases). Trimming stripped 5 bases from V and 1 base from J, with 11 bases between. CDR1 and CDR2 from the germline V gene are DFQATT and SNEGSKA (reference sequence). The CDR3 is 13 residues long. CDR3: CSAYRTPQETQYF. CDR3 nucleotides: TGCAGTGCTTACCGGACACCCCAAGAGACCCAGTACTTC.

The DNA for the CDR3 is TGTGCCAGCAGCTTAGGCCGCGCTAGCGATCTTGAGCAGTTCTTC. Translation gives CASSLGRASDLEQFF. V is TRBV13 and J is TRBJ2-1; D may be TRBD2 (6 bases). Germline CDR1 reads PRHDT; CDR2 reads FYEKMQ (reference sequence). The CDR3 covers 15 residues. V was pared by 0 bases and J by 9 bases, with 15 bases between.

In this sample, this clonotype turned up a few times. CDR3 sequence: CASSWEQGSSGELFF. Written as DNA, the CDR3 is TGTGCCAGCAGTTGGGAACAGGGATCGTCCGGGGAGCTGTTTTTT. The chain carries TRBV6-5 and TRBJ2-2, with D possibly being TRBD1 (6 bases). The germline gives CDR1 MNHEY, CDR2 SVGAGI. V gave up 4 bases and J gave up 6 bases, with 15 bases separating them. The CDR3 contains 15 residues.

This clonotype was detected only a few times. CDR3 residues: CASSSGDNYGYTF. For the CDR3, the DNA is TGTGCCAGCTCAAGCGGGGACAACTATGGCTACACCTTC. The V and J genes are TRBV18 and TRBJ1-2; maybe TRBD1 (5 bases). From germline, CDR1 is KGHSH and CDR2 LQKENI. This CDR3 comprises 13 residues. The germline V and J ends were trimmed by 5 bases and 2 bases, with 9 bases remaining between them.

The table lists this clonotype with a few counts. In DNA form, the CDR3 reads TGCGCCAGCACAGTGACTAGCGGAATCCAAGAGACCCAGTACTTC. It yields the protein CASTVTSGIQETQYF. The gene calls are TRBV5-1 and TRBJ2-5, with 9 bases identical to TRBD2. Germline V lookup: CDR1 SGHRS, CDR2 YFSETQ. V shed 6 bases, J shed 1 base, and the junction held 7 bases outside the gene matches. The CDR3 consists of 15 residues.

This chain uses TRBV5-1 with TRBJ1-4; D unresolved. The V end was cut by 4 bases, the J end by 5 bases, with 9 bases between. From germline, CDR1 is SGHRS and CDR2 YFSETQ. The CDR3 sequence is 13 residues long. The CDR3: CASSPAPNEKLFF. The CDR3 region has the DNA TGCGCCAGCAGCCCTGCCCCCAATGAAAAACTGTTTTTT.

This clonotype was picked up many times. The chain couples TRBV4-3 to TRBJ1-6; 7 bases match TRBD1. With V trimmed by 0 bases and J by 7 bases, 12 bases remained unmatched. Germline CDR1 is LGHNA and CDR2 is YSLEER. The CDR3 loop spans 18 amino acids. The CDR3 sequence: CASSQDLGNRGLNSPLHF. In nucleotides, the CDR3 is TGCGCCAGCAGCCAAGATTTGGGGAACAGGGGTTTGAATTCACCCCTCCACTTT.